The clone carrying this TCR beta chain has only one observation. The sample originates from a study of blood T cell repertoires in COVID-19. The CDR3 extends over 9 amino acids. Original processing notes: Amplification of reference gene primers provided the estimated nucleated cell counts. The method was immunoSEQ multiplex PCR; TCRdb's version includes in-frame clones alone and lacks a portion of them. That table furnishes V, J and clone size, whereas the DNA furnished D and trimming. The sample contains under 65,000 clones, around 83% of which appear only once. The sequence came from a woman aged 55-70 years with acute or convalescent COVID-19. This chain connects TRBV21-1 to TRBJ2-1; the D call in the table, TRBD2, was not verified against the DNA. TRBV21-1 corresponds to a pseudogene. Sequencing was performed on peripheral blood. The CDR3 protein is CAEEDEQFF. CDR3 nucleotide sequence: TGTGCCGAGGAAGATGAGCAGTTCTTC.